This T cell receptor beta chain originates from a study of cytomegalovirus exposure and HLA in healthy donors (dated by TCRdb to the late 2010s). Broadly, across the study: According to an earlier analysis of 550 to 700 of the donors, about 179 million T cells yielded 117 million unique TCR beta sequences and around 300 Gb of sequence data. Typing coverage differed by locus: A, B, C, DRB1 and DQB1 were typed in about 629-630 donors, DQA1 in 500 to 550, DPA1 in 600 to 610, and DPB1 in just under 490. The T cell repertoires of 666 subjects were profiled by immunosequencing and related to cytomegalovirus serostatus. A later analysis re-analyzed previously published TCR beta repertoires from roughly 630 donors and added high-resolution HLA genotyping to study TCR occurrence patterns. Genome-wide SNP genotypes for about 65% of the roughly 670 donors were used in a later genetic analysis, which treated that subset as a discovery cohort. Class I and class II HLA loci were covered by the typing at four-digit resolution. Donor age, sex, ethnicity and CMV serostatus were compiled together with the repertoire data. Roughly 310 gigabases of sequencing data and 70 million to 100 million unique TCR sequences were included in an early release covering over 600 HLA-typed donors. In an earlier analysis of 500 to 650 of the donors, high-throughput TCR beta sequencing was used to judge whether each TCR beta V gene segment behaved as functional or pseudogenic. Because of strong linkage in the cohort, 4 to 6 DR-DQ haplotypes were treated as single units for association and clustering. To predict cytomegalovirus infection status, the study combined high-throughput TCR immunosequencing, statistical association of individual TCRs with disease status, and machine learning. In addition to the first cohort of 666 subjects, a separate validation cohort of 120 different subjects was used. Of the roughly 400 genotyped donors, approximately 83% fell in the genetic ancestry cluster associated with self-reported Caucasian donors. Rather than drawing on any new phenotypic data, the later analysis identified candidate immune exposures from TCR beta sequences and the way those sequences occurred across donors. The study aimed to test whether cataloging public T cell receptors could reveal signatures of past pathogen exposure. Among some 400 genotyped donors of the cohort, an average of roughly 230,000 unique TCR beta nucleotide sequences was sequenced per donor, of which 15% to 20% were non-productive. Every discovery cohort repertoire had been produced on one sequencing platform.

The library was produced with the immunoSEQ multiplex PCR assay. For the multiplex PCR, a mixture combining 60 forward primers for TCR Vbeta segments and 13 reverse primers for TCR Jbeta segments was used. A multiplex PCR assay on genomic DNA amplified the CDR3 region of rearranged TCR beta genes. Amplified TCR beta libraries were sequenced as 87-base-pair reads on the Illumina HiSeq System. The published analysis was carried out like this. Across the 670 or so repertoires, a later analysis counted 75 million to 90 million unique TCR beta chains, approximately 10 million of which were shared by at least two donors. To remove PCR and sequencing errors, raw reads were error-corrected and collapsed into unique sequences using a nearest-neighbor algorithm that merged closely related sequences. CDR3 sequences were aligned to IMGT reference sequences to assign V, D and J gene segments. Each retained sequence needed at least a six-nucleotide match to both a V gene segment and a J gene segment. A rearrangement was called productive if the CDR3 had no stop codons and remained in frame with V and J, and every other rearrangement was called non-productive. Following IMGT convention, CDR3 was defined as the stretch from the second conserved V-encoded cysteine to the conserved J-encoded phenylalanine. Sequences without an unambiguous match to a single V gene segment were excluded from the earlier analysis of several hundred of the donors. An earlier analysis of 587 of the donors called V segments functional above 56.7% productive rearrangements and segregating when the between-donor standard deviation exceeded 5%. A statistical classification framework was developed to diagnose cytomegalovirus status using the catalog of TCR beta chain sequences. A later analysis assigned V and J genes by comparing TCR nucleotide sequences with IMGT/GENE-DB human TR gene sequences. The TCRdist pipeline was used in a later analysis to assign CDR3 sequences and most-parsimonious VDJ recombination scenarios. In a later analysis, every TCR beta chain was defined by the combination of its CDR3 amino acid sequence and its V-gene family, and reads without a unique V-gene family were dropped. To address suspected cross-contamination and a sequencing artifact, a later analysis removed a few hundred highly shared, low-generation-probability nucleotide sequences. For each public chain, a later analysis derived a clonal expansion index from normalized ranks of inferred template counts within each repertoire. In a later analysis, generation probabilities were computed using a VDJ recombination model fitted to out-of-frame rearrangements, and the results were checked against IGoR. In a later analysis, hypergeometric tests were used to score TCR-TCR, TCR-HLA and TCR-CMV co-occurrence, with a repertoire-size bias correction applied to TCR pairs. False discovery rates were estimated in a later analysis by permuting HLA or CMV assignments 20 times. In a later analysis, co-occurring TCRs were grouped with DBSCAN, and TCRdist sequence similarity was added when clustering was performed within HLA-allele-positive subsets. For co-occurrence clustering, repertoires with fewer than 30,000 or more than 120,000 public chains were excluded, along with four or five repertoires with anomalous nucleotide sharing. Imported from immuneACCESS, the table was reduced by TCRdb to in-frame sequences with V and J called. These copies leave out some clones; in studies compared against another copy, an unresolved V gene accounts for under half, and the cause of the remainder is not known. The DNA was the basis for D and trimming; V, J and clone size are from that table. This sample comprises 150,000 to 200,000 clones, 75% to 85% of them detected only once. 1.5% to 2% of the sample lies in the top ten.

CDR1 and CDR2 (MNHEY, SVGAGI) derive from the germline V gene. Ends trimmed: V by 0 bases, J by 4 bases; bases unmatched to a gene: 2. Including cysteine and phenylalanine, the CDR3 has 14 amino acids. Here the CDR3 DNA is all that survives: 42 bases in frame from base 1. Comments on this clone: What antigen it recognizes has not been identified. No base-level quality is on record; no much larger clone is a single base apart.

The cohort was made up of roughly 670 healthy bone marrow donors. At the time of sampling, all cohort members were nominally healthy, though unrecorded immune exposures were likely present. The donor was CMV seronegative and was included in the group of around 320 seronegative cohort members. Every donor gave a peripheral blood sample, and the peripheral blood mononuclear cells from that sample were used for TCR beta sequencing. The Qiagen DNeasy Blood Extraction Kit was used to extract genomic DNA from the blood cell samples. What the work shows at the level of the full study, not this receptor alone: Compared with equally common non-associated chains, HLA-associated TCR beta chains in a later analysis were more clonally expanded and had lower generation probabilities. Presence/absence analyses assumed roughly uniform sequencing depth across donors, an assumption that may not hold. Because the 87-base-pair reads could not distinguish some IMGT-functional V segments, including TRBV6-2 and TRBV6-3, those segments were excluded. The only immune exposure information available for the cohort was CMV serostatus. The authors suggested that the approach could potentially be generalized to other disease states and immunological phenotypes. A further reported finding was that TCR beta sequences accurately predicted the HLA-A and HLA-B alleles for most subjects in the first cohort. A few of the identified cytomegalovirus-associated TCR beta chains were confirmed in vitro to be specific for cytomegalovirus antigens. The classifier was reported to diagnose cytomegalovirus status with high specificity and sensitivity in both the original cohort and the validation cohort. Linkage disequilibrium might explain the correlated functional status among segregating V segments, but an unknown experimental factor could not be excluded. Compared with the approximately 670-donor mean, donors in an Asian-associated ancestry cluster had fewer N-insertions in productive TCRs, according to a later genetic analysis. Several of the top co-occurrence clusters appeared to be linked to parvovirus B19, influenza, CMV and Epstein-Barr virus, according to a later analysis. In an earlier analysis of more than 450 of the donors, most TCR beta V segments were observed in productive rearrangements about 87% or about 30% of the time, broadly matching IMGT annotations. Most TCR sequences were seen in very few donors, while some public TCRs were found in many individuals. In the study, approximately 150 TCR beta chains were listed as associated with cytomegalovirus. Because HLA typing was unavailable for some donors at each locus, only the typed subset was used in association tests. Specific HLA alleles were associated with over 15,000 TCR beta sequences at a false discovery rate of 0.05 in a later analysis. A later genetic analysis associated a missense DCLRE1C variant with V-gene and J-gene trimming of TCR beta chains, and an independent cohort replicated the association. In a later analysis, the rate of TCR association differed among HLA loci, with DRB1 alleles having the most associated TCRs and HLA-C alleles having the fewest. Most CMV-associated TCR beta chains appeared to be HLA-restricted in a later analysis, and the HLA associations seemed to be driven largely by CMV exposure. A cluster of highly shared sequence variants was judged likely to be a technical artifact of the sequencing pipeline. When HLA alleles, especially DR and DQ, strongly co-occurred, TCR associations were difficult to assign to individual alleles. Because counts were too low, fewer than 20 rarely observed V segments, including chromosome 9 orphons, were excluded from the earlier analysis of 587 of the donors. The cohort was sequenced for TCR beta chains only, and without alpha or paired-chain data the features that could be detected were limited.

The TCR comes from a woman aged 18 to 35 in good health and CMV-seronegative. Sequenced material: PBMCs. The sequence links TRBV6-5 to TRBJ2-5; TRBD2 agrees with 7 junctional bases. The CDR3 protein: CASSYSGGSETQYF. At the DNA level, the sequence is TGTGCCAGCAGTTACTCGGGAGGGTCAGAGACCCAGTACTTC.